This T cell receptor (beta chain) came from a study of post-analysis software for immune sequencing data. Study overall: Progressive-relapsing, secondary progressive and relapsing-remitting multiple sclerosis were among the disease courses included.

To note about this clonotype: No antigen is known for it.

Unique molecular identifiers were built into the TCR beta cDNA libraries. Via MiXCR, TCRdb re-called the PCR reads, giving one row per CDR3 protein. The table shows roughly 600,000 distinct CDR3 sequences, with about 40% occurring only once. CDR3 length equals 11 residues. The V end lost 6 bases, the J end lost 7 bases, and 9 bases lay between the germline ends. Study-wide results and caveats: When patients were compared with controls, five TRBV segments were more frequent, TRBV5-6, TRBV5-1 and TRBV20-1 among them.

Sample: blood. The source of this sequence is a girl under 18 with multiple sclerosis. The chain is built from TRBV12-3 or TRBV12-4 and TRBJ1-2; D not resolved. CDR3 loop: CASSPMGGYTF. For the CDR3, the DNA is TGTGCCAGCAGCCCCATGGGTGGCTACACCTTC.